These 8 T cell receptor beta chains originate from one sample sequenced in a study of T cells in tuberculosis. Time point indicated: new active TB diagnosis, blood taken before or within 7 days of starting treatment. TCRdb keeps only in-frame clones here, not all; method: immunoSEQ multiplex PCR. The sample lists roughly 34,000 clones, 86% seen once, with under 6.5% in the top ten. The source was PBMCs, collected at tuberculosis diagnosis. These receptors all stem from an adult with tuberculosis.

The rearrangement uses TRBV27 and TRBJ1-6; TRBD1 matches at 7 bases. The germline gives CDR1 MNHEY, CDR2 SMNVEV (reference sequence). The CDR3 length is 14 residues. The V segment lost 4 bases and the J segment 5 bases; nucleotides outside the gene matches: 2. CDR3 sequence reads: CASSSGQNNSPLHF. The CDR3 nucleotides read TGTGCCAGCAGTTCGGGACAGAATAATTCACCCCTCCACTTT.

This sequence joins TRBV6-5 and TRBJ2-2; 7 bases are shared with TRBD2. CDR1 is MNHEY and CDR2 is SVGAGI in the germline V gene. CDR3 length: 13 residues. With 8 bases clipped from V and 6 bases from J, the junction kept 6 bases outside the gene matches. CDR3: CASGGAGAGELFF. The CDR3 DNA reads as TGTGCCAGCGGAGGGGCGGGGGCCGGGGAGCTGTTTTTT.

The chain employs TRBV14 and TRBJ1-2; 8 positions agree with TRBD1. The CDR3 has 15 amino acids. With V trimmed by 7 bases and J by 6 bases, 13 bases remained unmatched. Germline V gene lookup returns CDR1 SGHDN and CDR2 FVKESK. CDR3 in amino acids: CASNRNTADRDGYTF. The CDR3 DNA reads as TGTGCCAGCAACCGAAACACGGCGGACAGGGATGGCTACACCTTC. Variable domain in full (rest from reference TRBV14 and TRBJ1-2): EAGVTQFPSHSVIEKGQTVTLRCDPISGHDNLYWYRRVMGKEIKFLLHFVKESKQDESGMPNNRFLAERTGGTYSTLKVQPAELEDSGVYFCASNRNTADRDGYTFGSGTRLTVV.

This chain connects TRBV15 to TRBJ1-5; 10 bases fit TRBD1. Germline CDR1 and CDR2: LNHNV and YYDKDF (reference sequence). Trimming at V came to 8 bases and at J to 3 bases, leaving 7 bases not matched to a gene. CDR3 length equals 15 residues. This CDR3 is CATAFGTGVNQPQHF. CDR3 nucleotide sequence: TGTGCCACCGCCTTCGGGACAGGGGTCAATCAGCCCCAGCATTTT.

This clone occurred a few times. The chain couples TRBV5-4 to TRBJ1-2; weak D call: TRBD1 (6 bases). The germline CDR1 and CDR2 sequences are SGHNT and YYREEE (reference sequence). V lost 4 bases, J lost 5 bases, and 12 bases lay in between. This CDR3 has 13 residues. Here the CDR3 DNA reads TGTGCCAGCAGCCAGGACAGCCTTTATGGCTACACCTTC. It is translated as CASSQDSLYGYTF.

This chain uses TRBV25-1 with TRBJ1-5, with D perhaps TRBD1 (5 bases). CDR3 size: 14 residues. Trimming left V 5 bases short and J 2 bases short, with 10 bases between. Germline V gene data show CDR1 as MGHDK and CDR2 as SYGVNS. The CDR3: CASSKGSGNQPQHF. In nucleotides, the CDR3 is TGTGCCAGCAGTAAGGGGTCCGGCAATCAGCCCCAGCATTTT.

This rearrangement joins TRBV2 to TRBJ2-2; the D is unclear. V gave up 5 bases and J gave up 2 bases, with 12 bases separating them. The germline gives CDR1 SNHLY, CDR2 FYNNEI. This CDR3 is 15 amino acids long. The CDR3 reads CASSLGRINTGELFF. DNA for the CDR3: TGTGCCAGCAGTTTGGGCAGGATTAACACCGGGGAGCTGTTTTTT.

Concerning this clone: The conserved final phenylalanine or tryptophan is absent from the CDR3, which likely points to a read error. It is unclear where the CDR3 begins or ends on the DNA, so no DNA is shown, and the CDR3 is as TCRdb lists it. This chain uses TRBV5-8 with TRBJ1-2. CDR1 is SGHTS and CDR2 is YDEGEE in the germline V gene. With termini counted, the CDR3 has 9 amino acids. The CDR3: CASSLAEGV.